One and the same sample provided the 10 T cell receptor beta chains below, sequenced in a study of blood T cell repertoires in COVID-19. The assay was immunoSEQ multiplex PCR, and TCRdb's table has in-frame clones only and misses some. The sample contains fewer than 130,000 clones, roughly 80% of which appear only once. The sample taken for sequencing was peripheral blood. These receptors were collected from an older man with active or convalescent COVID-19.

CDR3 region: CAWSTPGQYSNQPQHF. The CDR3 DNA is TGTGCCTGGTCTACACCGGGACAGTATAGCAATCAGCCCCAGCATTTT. The gene calls are TRBV30 and TRBJ1-5; TRBD1 matches at 7 bases. V shed 5 bases and J 0 bases; nucleotides not matched to a gene: 10. The germline CDR1 and CDR2 sequences are GTSNPN and SVGIG (reference sequence). The CDR3 totals 16 residues.

This clone appeared a few times. This chain links TRBV19 with TRBJ1-5; D is perhaps TRBD1 (5 bases). The germline CDR1 and CDR2 sequences are LNHDA and SQIVND (reference sequence). The CDR3 has 15 amino acids. Trimming pared 3 bases from V and 6 bases from J, leaving 15 bases between. The CDR3 region has the DNA TGTGCCAGTAGTATGGGGGGGGGAGCGGGTCAGCCCCAGCATTTT. Protein product: CASSMGGGAGQPQHF.

The chain couples TRBV3-1 (or the pseudogene TRBV3-2) to TRBJ2-5; a weak D match, TRBD1 (6 bases). Germline values: CDR1 LGHDT, CDR2 YNNKEL (reference sequence). V was shortened by 4 bases and J by 1 base, with 10 bases between the two germline ends. The CDR3 extends over 14 amino acids. The CDR3 loop is CASSLPGVQETQYF. As DNA, the CDR3 is TGTGCCAGCAGCCTCCCAGGGGTCCAAGAGACCCAGTACTTC.

V gene TRBV6-5 combines with J gene TRBJ2-1, with D maybe TRBD2 (7 bases). The CDR3 covers 15 residues. V shed 8 bases and J shed 1 base, with 15 bases lying between them. Germline V gene sequence: CDR1 MNHEY, CDR2 SVGAGI. This chain's CDR3 is CASGRRGGSYNEQFF. In nucleotides, the CDR3 is TGTGCCAGCGGAAGAAGGGGGGGTTCCTACAATGAGCAGTTCTTC.

J is TRBJ2-5 and V is TRBV11-2; no clear D. The germline V gene encodes CDR1 SGHAT and CDR2 FQNNGV. The CDR3 contains 15 residues. Trimming removed 1 base at V and 0 bases at J, with 9 bases between. In nucleotides, the CDR3 is TGTGCCAGCAGCTTAGTTTTTGAGGACCAAGAGACCCAGTACTTC. Protein sequence: CASSLVFEDQETQYF. The whole variable domain, filled in from reference TRBV11-2 and TRBJ2-5, reads EAGVAQSPRYKIIEKRQSVAFWCNPISGHATLYWYQQILGQGPKLLIQFQNNGVVDDSQLPKDRFSAERLKGVDSTLKIQPAKLEDSAVYLCASSLVFEDQETQYFGPGTRLLVL.

The CDR3 region is CASSLFSDSSYNEQFF. The DNA for the CDR3 is TGCGCCAGCAGCTTGTTCTCGGACAGCTCCTACAATGAGCAGTTCTTC. The chain joins TRBV5-1 to TRBJ2-1; D possibly corresponds to TRBD1 (6 bases). Germline V gene sequence: CDR1 SGHRS, CDR2 YFSETQ. Trimming removed 1 base from V and 0 bases from J, with 11 bases in between. This CDR3 spans 16 amino acids. The full variable domain, completed using reference TRBV5-1 and TRBJ2-1, is KAGVTQTPRYLIKTRGQQVTLSCSPISGHRSVSWYQQTPGQGLQFLFEYFSETQRNKGNFPGRFSGRQFSNSRSEMNVSTLELGDSALYLCASSLFSDSSYNEQFFGPGTRLTVL.

A word on this clone: Other nucleotide sequences in the sample specify the same CDR3. The chain links TRBV24-1 to TRBJ2-2, with 7 bases that match TRBD1. The germline gives CDR1 KGHDR, CDR2 SFDVKD. The CDR3 is made up of 16 amino acids. Trimming removed 3 bases from V and 0 bases from J; junction bases left unmatched: 3. Here the CDR3 DNA reads TGTGCCACCAGTGATCCGGGACAGTCGAACACCGGGGAGCTGTTTTTT. Protein: CATSDPGQSNTGELFF.

The rearrangement joins TRBV24-1 to TRBJ2-2; 10 positions agree with TRBD2. This CDR3 spans 16 amino acids. Germline V CDR1 and CDR2: KGHDR, SFDVKD. With V trimmed by 4 bases and J by 2 bases, 3 bases remained unmatched. CDR3 in DNA: TGTGCCACCAGTGACCCTAGCGGGGGAAACACCGGGGAGCTGTTTTTT. Protein: CATSDPSGGNTGELFF.

The chain employs TRBV6-1 and TRBJ1-5; no reliable D call. V lost 2 bases and J 7 bases, leaving 9 bases between the germline ends. The germline V gene encodes CDR1 MNHNS and CDR2 SASEGT. The CDR3 runs 13 residues. The CDR3 nucleotides read TGTGCCAGCAGTGAACGACTGAACCAGCCCCAGCATTTT. It yields the protein CASSERLNQPQHF.

The chain has TRBV18 and TRBJ2-2; 8 bases are a match to TRBD2. Germline V gene lookup returns CDR1 KGHSH and CDR2 LQKENI. The CDR3 contains 16 residues. V dropped 3 bases and J dropped 0; count of bases not matched to a gene: 3. CDR3 loop: CASSPLAGTNTGELFF. CDR3 DNA sequence: TGTGCCAGCTCACCGTTAGCGGGGACGAACACCGGGGAGCTGTTTTTT.